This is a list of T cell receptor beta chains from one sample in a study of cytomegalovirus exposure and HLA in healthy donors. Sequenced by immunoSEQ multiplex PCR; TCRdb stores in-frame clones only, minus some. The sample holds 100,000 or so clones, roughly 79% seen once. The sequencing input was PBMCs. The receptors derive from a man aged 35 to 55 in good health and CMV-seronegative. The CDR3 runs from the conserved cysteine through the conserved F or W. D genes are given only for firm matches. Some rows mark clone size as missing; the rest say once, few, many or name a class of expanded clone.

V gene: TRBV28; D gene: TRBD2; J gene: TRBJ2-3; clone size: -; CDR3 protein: CASSPPGVAGVTDTQYF; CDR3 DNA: TGTGCCAGCAGTCCCCCGGGGGTAGCGGGGGTTACAGATACGCAGTATTTT
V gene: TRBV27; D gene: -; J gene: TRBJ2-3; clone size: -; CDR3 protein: CASSLVVSGTDTQYF; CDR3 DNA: TGTGCCAGCAGTTTAGTGGTTAGCGGCACAGATACGCAGTATTTT
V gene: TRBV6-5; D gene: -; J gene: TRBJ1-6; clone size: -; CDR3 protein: CASSRQPEVRSPLHF; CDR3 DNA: TGTGCCAGCAGTAGACAGCCGGAAGTCCGCTCACCCCTCCACTTT
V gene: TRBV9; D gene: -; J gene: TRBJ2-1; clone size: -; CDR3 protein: CASSVATRPSYNEQFF; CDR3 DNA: TGTGCCAGCAGCGTAGCTACGAGGCCCTCCTACAATGAGCAGTTCTTC
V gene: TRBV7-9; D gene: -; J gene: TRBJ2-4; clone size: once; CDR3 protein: CASSLERVSGKNIQYF; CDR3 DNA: TGTGCCAGCAGCTTAGAGAGGGTATCTGGCAAAAACATTCAGTACTTC
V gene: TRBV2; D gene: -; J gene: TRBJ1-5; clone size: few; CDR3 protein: CASSATGFNQPQHF; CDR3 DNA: TGTGCCAGCAGCGCCACAGGGTTCAATCAGCCCCAGCATTTT
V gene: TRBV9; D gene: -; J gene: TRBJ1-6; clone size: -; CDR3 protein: CASSVVEGTANSPLHF; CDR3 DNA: TGTGCCAGCAGCGTAGTGGAGGGGACTGCGAATTCACCCCTCCACTTT
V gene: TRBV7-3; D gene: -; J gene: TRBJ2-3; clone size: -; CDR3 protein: CASSDRGTGEDTQYF; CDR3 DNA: TGTGCCAGCAGCGACCGCGGGACTGGGGAGGATACGCAGTATTTT
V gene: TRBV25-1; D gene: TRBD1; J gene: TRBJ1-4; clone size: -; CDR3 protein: CASSAGQGRGTNEKLFF; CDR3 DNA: TGTGCCAGCAGTGCCGGACAGGGCAGGGGAACTAATGAAAAACTGTTTTTT
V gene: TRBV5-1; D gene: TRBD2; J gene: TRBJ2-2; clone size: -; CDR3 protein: CASSFSGGGTGELFF; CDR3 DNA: TGCGCCAGCAGCTTTAGCGGGGGCGGCACCGGGGAGCTGTTTTTT
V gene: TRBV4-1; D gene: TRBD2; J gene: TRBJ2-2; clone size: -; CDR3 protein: CASSTGGGRNTGELFF; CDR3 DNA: TGCGCCAGCAGCACCGGGGGGGGGAGGAACACCGGGGAGCTGTTTTTT
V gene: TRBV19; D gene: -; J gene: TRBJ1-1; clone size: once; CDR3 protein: CASSIVGLNTEAFF; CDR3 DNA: TGTGCCAGTAGTATAGTGGGGCTGAACACTGAAGCTTTCTTT
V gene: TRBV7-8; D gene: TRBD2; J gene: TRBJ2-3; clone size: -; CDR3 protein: CASRPRVGGTDTQYF; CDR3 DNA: TGTGCCAGCCGCCCCAGGGTGGGGGGGACAGATACGCAGTATTTT
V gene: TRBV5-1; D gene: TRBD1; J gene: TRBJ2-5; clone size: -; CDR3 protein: CASSAGTGETQYF; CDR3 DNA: TGCGCCAGCAGCGCCGGGACAGGGGAGACCCAGTACTTC
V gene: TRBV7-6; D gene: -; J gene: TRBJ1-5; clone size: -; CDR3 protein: CASSLSDNQPQHF; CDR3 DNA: TGTGCCAGCAGCTTATCAGATAATCAGCCCCAGCATTTT
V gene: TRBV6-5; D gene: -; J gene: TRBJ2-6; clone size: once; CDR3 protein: CASSGQTGANVLTF; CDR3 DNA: TGTGCCAGCAGTGGACAGACTGGGGCCAACGTCCTGACTTTC
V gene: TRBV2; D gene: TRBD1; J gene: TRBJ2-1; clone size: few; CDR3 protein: CASRLRGSGNEQFF; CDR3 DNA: TGTGCCAGCAGGCTCAGGGGGTCGGGGAATGAGCAGTTCTTC
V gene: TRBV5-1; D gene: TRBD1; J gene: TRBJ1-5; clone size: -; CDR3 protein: CASSSRDRGCQPQHF; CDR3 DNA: TGCGCCAGCAGCTCGAGGGACAGGGGTTGTCAGCCCCAGCATTTT
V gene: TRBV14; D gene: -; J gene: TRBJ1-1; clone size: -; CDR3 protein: CASSLTGTLNTEAFF; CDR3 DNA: TGTGCCAGCAGCCTCACCGGGACATTGAACACTGAAGCTTTCTTT
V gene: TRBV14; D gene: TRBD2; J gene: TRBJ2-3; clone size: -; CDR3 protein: CASSQGLASDTQYF; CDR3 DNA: TGTGCCAGCAGCCAAGGACTAGCGTCGGATACGCAGTATTTT
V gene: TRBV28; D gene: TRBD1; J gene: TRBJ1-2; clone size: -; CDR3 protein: CASSLWGQGGGGYTF; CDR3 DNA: TGTGCCAGCAGTCTCTGGGGACAGGGCGGTGGTGGCTACACCTTC
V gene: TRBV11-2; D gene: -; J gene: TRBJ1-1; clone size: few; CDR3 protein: CASSFQMNTEAFF; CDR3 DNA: TGTGCCAGCAGCTTTCAGATGAACACTGAAGCTTTCTTT
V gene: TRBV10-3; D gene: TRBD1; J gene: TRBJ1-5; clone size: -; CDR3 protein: CAISLTGDQPQHF; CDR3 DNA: TGTGCCATCAGCCTAACAGGGGATCAGCCCCAGCATTTT
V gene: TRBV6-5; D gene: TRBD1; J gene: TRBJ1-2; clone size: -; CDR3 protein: CASSFTITGGNYGYTF; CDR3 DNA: TGTGCCAGCAGTTTCACCATAACAGGGGGGAACTATGGCTACACCTTC
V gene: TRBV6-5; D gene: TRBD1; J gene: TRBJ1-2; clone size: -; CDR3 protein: CASSLPGQVAGYTF; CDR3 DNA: TGTGCCAGCAGTCTCCCGGGACAGGTCGCTGGCTACACCTTC
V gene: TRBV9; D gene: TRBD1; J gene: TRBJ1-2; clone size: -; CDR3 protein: CASSVAPTGDYGYTF; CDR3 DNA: TGTGCCAGCAGCGTAGCCCCGACAGGGGACTATGGCTACACCTTC
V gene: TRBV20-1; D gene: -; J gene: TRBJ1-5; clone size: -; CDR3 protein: CSARGEGPQHF; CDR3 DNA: TGCAGTGCCCGGGGGGAAGGGCCCCAGCATTTT
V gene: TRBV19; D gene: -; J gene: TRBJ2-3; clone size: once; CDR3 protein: CASSGLGPDTQYF; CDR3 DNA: TGTGCCAGTAGTGGGCTGGGCCCAGATACGCAGTATTTT
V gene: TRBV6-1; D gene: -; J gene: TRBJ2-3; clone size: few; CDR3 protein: CASSPTRLGTDTQYF; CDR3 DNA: TGTGCCAGCAGCCCCACCCGACTAGGCACAGATACGCAGTATTTT
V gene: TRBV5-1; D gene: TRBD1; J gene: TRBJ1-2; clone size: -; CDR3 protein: CASSPQGDRGVHGYTF; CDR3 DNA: TGCGCCAGCAGCCCCCAAGGTGACAGGGGAGTCCATGGCTACACCTTC
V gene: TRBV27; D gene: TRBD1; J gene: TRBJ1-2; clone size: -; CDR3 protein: CASSPRTGGNYGYTF; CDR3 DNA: TGTGCCAGCAGTCCCCGGACAGGGGGAAACTATGGCTACACCTTC
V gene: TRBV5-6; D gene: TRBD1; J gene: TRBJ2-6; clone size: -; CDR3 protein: CASSLQGTGANVLTF; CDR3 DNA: TGTGCCAGCAGCTTACAGGGGACTGGGGCCAACGTCCTGACTTTC
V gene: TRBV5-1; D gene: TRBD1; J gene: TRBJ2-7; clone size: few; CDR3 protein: CASGDREGEQYF; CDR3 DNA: TGCGCCAGTGGAGACAGGGAAGGCGAGCAGTACTTC
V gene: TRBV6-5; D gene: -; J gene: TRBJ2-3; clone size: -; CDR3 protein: CASSTPTRGDTQYF; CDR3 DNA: TGTGCCAGCAGTACCCCTACCAGGGGAGATACGCAGTATTTT
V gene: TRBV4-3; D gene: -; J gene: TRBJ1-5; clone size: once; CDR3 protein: CASSQDRAGGGPQHF; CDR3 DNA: TGCGCCAGCAGCCAAGATCGGGCCGGGGGAGGGCCCCAGCATTTT
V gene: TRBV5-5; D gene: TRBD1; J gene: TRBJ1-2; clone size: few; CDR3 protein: CASSTGQGVYYGYTF; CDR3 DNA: TGTGCCAGCAGCACGGGACAGGGGGTATACTATGGCTACACCTTC
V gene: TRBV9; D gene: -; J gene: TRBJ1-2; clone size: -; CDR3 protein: CASSADTNYGYTF; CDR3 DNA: TGTGCCAGCAGCGCGGACACCAACTATGGCTACACCTTC
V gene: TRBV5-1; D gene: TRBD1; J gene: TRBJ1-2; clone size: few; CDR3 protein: CASSPSGTGEGYTF; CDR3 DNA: TGCGCCAGCAGCCCCTCCGGGACAGGGGAGGGCTACACCTTC
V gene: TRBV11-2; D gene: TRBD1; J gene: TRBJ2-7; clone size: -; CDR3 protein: CASSPRPDRAYEQYF; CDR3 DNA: TGTGCCAGCAGCCCCCGGCCGGACAGGGCCTACGAGCAGTACTTC
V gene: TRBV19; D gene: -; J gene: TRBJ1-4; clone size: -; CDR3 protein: CASSMTPREKLFF; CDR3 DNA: TGTGCCAGTAGTATGACTCCGAGAGAAAAACTGTTTTTT
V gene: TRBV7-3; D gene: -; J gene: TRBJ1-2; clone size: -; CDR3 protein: CASSSAGGSGGGYTF; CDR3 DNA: TGTGCCAGCAGCTCTGCGGGGGGGTCGGGCGGTGGCTACACCTTC
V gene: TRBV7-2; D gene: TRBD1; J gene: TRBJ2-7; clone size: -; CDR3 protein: CASSYTGTGAYEQYF; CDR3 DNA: TGTGCCAGCAGCTATACCGGGACAGGGGCCTACGAGCAGTACTTC
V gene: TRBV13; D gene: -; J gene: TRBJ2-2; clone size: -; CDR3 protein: CASSFSAGANTGELFF; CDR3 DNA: TGTGCCAGCAGCTTTTCTGCGGGGGCAAACACCGGGGAGCTGTTTTTT